By proportion, the clone carrying this T cell receptor (beta chain) is medium-sized. Its antigen is as yet unknown. Treatment reported: roughly 11-day PBMC culture with coronavirus spike peptide pools or control peptides (ViraFEST assay). After expanding antigen-specific T cells with peptide pools, ViraFEST sequenced their TCRs. These data come from a study of vaccination and CD4 T cells after COVID-19. Across the whole study: For post-vaccine samples, collection took place a median around 70 days after dose two, ranging from 14 to 241. Overlapping SARS-CoV-2, HCoV-NL63, HCoV-OC43 and HCoV-229E spike peptides were used to stimulate cells.

CDR1 GTSNPN and CDR2 SVGIG come from the germline V gene (reference sequence). This CDR3 has 14 amino acids. The V end lost 0 bases, the J end lost 5 bases, and 13 bases lay between the germline ends. The Oncomine TCR Beta short-read assay was applied to DNA of cultured CD4+ T cells. The template was genomic DNA from cultured CD4+ T cells. TCRdb itself ran the PCR reads through MiXCR, one entry per CDR3 protein. The profile shows around 6,300 distinct CDR3 sequences, less than 20% of them singletons. The sequence derives from a human donor who had recovered from COVID-19. The specimen was CD4+ T cells from blood, cultured in vitro. This chain uses TRBV30 with TRBJ2-5, with a possible D match to TRBD2 (5 bases). CDR3 amino acids: CAWSVVSGAETQYF. For the CDR3, the DNA is TGTGCCTGGAGTGTAGTCAGCGGTGCGGAGACCCAGTACTTC.